Listed here are 27 T cell receptor beta chains from one sample, sequenced in a study of identical twins. MiXCR, run by TCRdb on the 5' RACE reads, gives a single entry per CDR3 protein. In the table there are some 730,000 distinct CDR3 sequences, over 15% of which are singletons. The data were also submitted as part of a second study, on T cells expressing NK-cell markers.

The sample comprised PBMCs. All receptors come from a woman under 30 in good health.

The chain carries TRBV28 and TRBJ2-7; TRBD1 agrees at 9 bases. The CDR3 has 16 amino acids. V was pared by 8 bases and J by 2 bases, with 13 bases of the junction left unmatched. CDR1 is MDHEN and CDR2 is SYDVKM in the germline V gene. For the CDR3, the DNA is TGTGCCAGCGAACAGGGGGCGGCAGGATTGACCTACGAGCAGTACTTC. Protein sequence: CASEQGAAGLTYEQYF.

In its sample, this clonotype was seen a few times. This rearrangement joins TRBV7-8 to TRBJ1-2; D is ambiguous. Per germline, CDR1 SGHVS and CDR2 FQNEAQ. The CDR3 has 13 residues. V gave up 5 bases and J gave up 2 bases, with 9 bases separating them. CDR3 protein: CASSREQNYGYTF. CDR3 coding DNA: TGTGCCAGCAGCCGGGAACAGAACTATGGCTACACCTTC. Variable domain in full (rest from reference TRBV7-8 and TRBJ1-2): GAGVSQSPRYKVAKRGQDVALRCDPISGHVSLFWYQQALGQGPEFLTYFQNEAQLDKSGLPSDRFFAERPEGSVSTLKIQRTQQEDSAVYLCASSREQNYGYTFGSGTRLTVV.

This clonotype came up a few times. The V call is TRBV4-3, the J call TRBJ2-4; 8 nucleotides align to TRBD1. This CDR3 has 17 amino acids. Germline V gene data show CDR1 as LGHNA and CDR2 as YSLEER. Trimming at V came to 1 base and at J to 1 base, leaving 6 bases not matched to a gene. The CDR3 nucleotides read TGCGCCAGCAGCCAAGGGTACCGGGACAGGGCCAAAAACATTCAGTACTTC. It yields the protein CASSQGYRDRAKNIQYF.

This clonotype was detected a few times. The rearrangement uses TRBV18 and TRBJ2-2, with no clear D. Trimming left V 2 bases short and J 7 bases short, with 14 bases between. CDR1 KGHSH and CDR2 LQKENI come from the germline V gene. This CDR3 is 15 amino acids long. The CDR3 here is CASSPARKKIGELFF. CDR3 DNA sequence: TGTGCCAGCTCACCAGCGCGGAAGAAGATCGGGGAGCTGTTTTTT.

Only a few counts were recorded for this clonotype. The chain combines TRBV6-5 with TRBJ2-1; the match to TRBD1 covers 12 bases. The V gene end was trimmed by 0 bases and the J gene end by 5 bases; junction bases not matched to a gene: 2. The CDR3 covers 16 residues. Germline V gene lookup returns CDR1 MNHEY and CDR2 SVGAGI. For the CDR3, the DNA is TGTGCCAGCAGTTACTCGGGACAGGGGGCTCACAATGAGCAGTTCTTC. Its translation is CASSYSGQGAHNEQFF.

This sequence joins TRBV20-1 and TRBJ2-1; the match to TRBD2 covers 8 bases. CDR3 length equals 13 residues. Per the germline V gene, CDR1 is DFQATT and CDR2 is SNEGSKA (reference sequence). V shed 7 bases, J shed 4 bases, and the junction held 6 bases outside the gene matches. The CDR3 DNA follows: TGCAGTGGCGGGACTAGTGCTTACAATGAGCAGTTCTTC. This codes for CSGGTSAYNEQFF.

The V call is TRBV5-1, the J call TRBJ2-5; D not resolved. Trimming removed 0 bases from V and 10 bases from J, with 7 bases in between. The germline V gene encodes CDR1 SGHRS and CDR2 YFSETQ. CDR3 length: 11 residues. The CDR3 DNA sequence: TGCGCCAGCAGCTTGGACGAAGACCAGTACTTC. Protein product: CASSLDEDQYF.

This clonotype is a singleton in its sample. The rearrangement links TRBV20-1 to TRBJ2-7; D possibly corresponds to TRBD2 (8 bases). CDR1 and CDR2 from the germline V gene are DFQATT and SNEGSKA (reference sequence). Trimming shortened V by 0 bases and J by 0 bases, and 18 bases separated the two germline ends. This CDR3 contains 17 residues. CDR3 protein: CSARDVAAGDSSYEQYF. The DNA of the CDR3 is TGCAGTGCTAGAGATGTCGCAGCGGGGGACAGCTCCTACGAGCAGTACTTC.

This clonotype was found a few times. This rearrangement joins TRBV5-1 to TRBJ1-1, with D possibly matching TRBD1 (6 bases). The CDR3 covers 15 residues. The V end lost 4 bases, the J end lost 7 bases, and 20 bases lay between the germline ends. Germline loops: CDR1 SGHRS, CDR2 YFSETQ. CDR3: CASSPWGGPSREAFF. The CDR3 coding sequence is TGCGCCAGCAGCCCCTGGGGGGGGCCAAGCCGTGAAGCTTTCTTT.

The CDR3, as DNA: TGTGCCAGCAGCCAAGGCGGGACAGGGGGTTTCACTGAAGCTTTCTTT. Amino acids: CASSQGGTGGFTEAFF. The chain couples TRBV4-2 to TRBJ1-1; TRBD1 matches 11 bases. Per germline, CDR1 LGHNA and CDR2 YNFKEQ. The CDR3 spans 16 residues. Trimming removed 1 base from V and 4 bases from J; junction bases left unmatched: 5.

This chain connects TRBV20-1 to TRBJ1-3, with D possibly being TRBD1 (6 bases). Between the trimmed V and J ends, which lost 3 bases and 4 bases, there was a span of 10 bases. Germline lookup yields CDR1 DFQATT and CDR2 SNEGSKA (reference sequence). The CDR3 has 13 residues. In DNA form, the CDR3 reads TGCAGTGCTAGTCGGACAGCGGGAAACACCATATATTTT. Its translation is CSASRTAGNTIYF.

This chain connects TRBV7-9 to TRBJ1-2; maybe TRBD1 (6 bases). Trimming pared 4 bases from V and 4 bases from J, leaving 16 bases between. Germline-derived CDR1 and CDR2 are SEHNR and FQNEAQ (reference sequence). The CDR3 runs to 15 residues. The CDR3 sequence: CASSSLQGTGYGYTF. DNA for the CDR3: TGTGCCAGCAGCTCGTTACAGGGCACTGGCTATGGCTACACCTTC.

This clonotype came up many times. The rearrangement uses TRBV20-1 and TRBJ2-5; D not resolved. CDR3 size: 14 residues. With 0 bases removed from V and 7 bases from J, the gap between germline ends came to 15 bases. Germline CDR1 reads DFQATT; CDR2 reads SNEGSKA (reference sequence). The CDR3 loop is CSARDPTRRGTQYF. The CDR3 DNA is TGCAGTGCTAGAGATCCCACCCGGCGTGGGACCCAGTACTTC.

The rearrangement links TRBV27 to TRBJ2-2; D is perhaps TRBD2 (5 bases). This CDR3 spans 16 amino acids. Germline CDR1 and CDR2: MNHEY and SMNVEV (reference sequence). Trimming pared 10 bases from V and 7 bases from J, leaving 25 bases between. The CDR3 DNA follows: TGTGCCACCATTGGTGACACGAGAGGGAGTCACGGGGAGCTGTTTTTT. Its translation is CATIGDTRGSHGELFF.

The chain joins TRBV11-2 to TRBJ2-3, with 12 positions matching TRBD2. Losses at the gene ends were 8 bases for V and 2 bases for J; bases not matched to a gene: 2. Germline-derived CDR1 and CDR2 are SGHAT and FQNNGV. CDR3 length: 14 residues. For the CDR3, the DNA is TGTGCCAGCGGACTAGCGGGGATCACAGATACGCAGTATTTT. As protein: CASGLAGITDTQYF.

The chain is built from TRBV2 and TRBJ1-5; possible D gene TRBD1, 6 bases. Germline V CDR1 and CDR2: SNHLY, FYNNEI. V dropped 6 bases and J dropped 3 bases, with 12 bases sitting between them. The CDR3 has 14 residues. As DNA, the CDR3 is TGTGCCAGCAGCGACAGGACCCACAATCAGCCCCAGCATTTT. It codes for CASSDRTHNQPQHF. The full variable domain, its missing parts supplied by reference TRBV2 and TRBJ1-5, is EPEVTQTPSHQVTQMGQEVILRCVPISNHLYFYWYRQILGQKVEFLVSFYNNEISEKSEIFDDQFSVERPDGSNFTLKIRSTKLEDSAMYFCASSDRTHNQPQHFGDGTRLSIL.

The chain recombines TRBV11-3 with TRBJ2-5; D might be TRBD2 (5 bases). This CDR3 is 17 amino acids long. Per germline, CDR1 SGHNT and CDR2 YENEEA. The V and J ends lost 0 bases and 2 bases respectively, with 16 bases between them. The CDR3 sequence: CASSLDRFGLQQETQYF. The CDR3 DNA is TGTGCCAGCAGCTTAGATCGGTTTGGACTCCAACAAGAGACCCAGTACTTC.

This clonotype appeared a few times. The rearrangement uses TRBV16 and TRBJ2-4; a possible D gene is TRBD1 (7 bases). Germline V CDR1 and CDR2: KGHSY, FQNENV. This CDR3 is built from 16 residues. Trimming cost V 2 bases and J 1 base, with 12 bases left between them. The CDR3 region has the DNA TGTGCCAGCAGCCAACAGACAGGGAGGGCCAAAAACATTCAGTACTTC. This sequence encodes CASSQQTGRAKNIQYF.

There are a few counts of this clonotype. The chain couples TRBV15 to TRBJ2-5, with TRBD1 matching 7 bases. V trimming: 3 bases; J trimming: 5 bases; junction bases outside the gene matches: 6. Germline values: CDR1 LNHNV, CDR2 YYDKDF (reference sequence). The CDR3 extends over 14 amino acids. DNA of the CDR3: TGTGCCACCAGCAGCAGAGGGACAGCGGAGACCCAGTACTTC. Amino acids: CATSSRGTAETQYF.

This clonotype was seen a few times. This sequence joins TRBV5-1 and TRBJ2-5; a weak D match, TRBD2 (6 bases). V was cut by 7 bases and J by 2 bases, with 18 bases left in between. The CDR3 has 15 amino acids. Germline assignment: CDR1 SGHRS and CDR2 YFSETQ. CDR3 loop: CASGQSGTPQETQYF. CDR3 bases: TGCGCCAGCGGCCAATCCGGGACTCCACAAGAGACCCAGTACTTC. Using reference TRBV5-1 and TRBJ2-5 for the parts outside the CDR3, the full variable domain is KAGVTQTPRYLIKTRGQQVTLSCSPISGHRSVSWYQQTPGQGLQFLFEYFSETQRNKGNFPGRFSGRQFSNSRSEMNVSTLELGDSALYLCASGQSGTPQETQYFGPGTRLLVL.

The gene calls are TRBV10-3 and TRBJ2-5, with 9 bases fitting TRBD2. Unmatched junction bases numbered 9, after V lost 6 bases and J lost 1 base. The germline gives CDR1 ENHRY, CDR2 SYGVKD. The CDR3 runs to 16 residues. The DNA of the CDR3 is TGTGCCATCAGCCTCGGCAGCGGGAGGCTCCAAGAGACCCAGTACTTC. Its translation is CAISLGSGRLQETQYF.

Only a few counts were recorded for this clonotype. The J gene is TRBJ2-3, the V gene TRBV7-2, with 7 bases that match TRBD1. Germline trimming cut 5 bases from V and 3 bases from J; bases unmatched to any gene: 5. The germline V gene encodes CDR1 SGHTA and CDR2 FQGNSA. The length of the CDR3 is 14 residues. CDR3 nucleotides: TGTGCCAGCAGCGAACAACAGGGGACAGATACGCAGTATTTT. Residues: CASSEQQGTDTQYF.

V usage is TRBV7-9 and J usage is TRBJ2-7; no clear D gene. This CDR3 is 14 amino acids long. Germline-derived CDR1 and CDR2 are SEHNR and FQNEAQ (reference sequence). The V end lost 1 base, the J end lost 6 bases, and 13 bases lay between the germline ends. As DNA, the CDR3 is TGTGCCAGCAGCTTAGTAGGGTGGATCAGCGAGCAGTACTTC. It is translated as CASSLVGWISEQYF.

On this clonotype: Relative to the germline gene, one junction end is altered; a read error may explain this. The rearrangement links TRBV20-1 to TRBJ2-3; D remains unclear. Looked up from germline, CDR1 is DFQATT and CDR2 is SNEGSKA (reference sequence). The CDR3 has 17 amino acids. The CDR3 bases are TGCTGTGCTAGAGATTCCTCCGCAGGATCGAACACAGATACGCAGTATTTT. Protein sequence: CCARDSSAGSNTDTQYF.

This clonotype was seen only a few times. The V gene is TRBV29-1, the J gene TRBJ1-2; D gene unclear. This CDR3 is built from 11 residues. V was cut by 4 bases and J by 9 bases, with 12 bases left in between. The germline gives CDR1 SQVTM, CDR2 ANQGSEA. The CDR3 sequence is CSVGPDPSYTF. In DNA, the CDR3 is TGCAGCGTTGGTCCTGATCCTAGCTACACCTTC.

The chain employs TRBV11-2 and TRBJ2-1, with D perhaps matching TRBD2 (5 bases). Germline V gene lookup returns CDR1 SGHAT and CDR2 FQNNGV. The V end was cut by 1 base, the J end by 1 base, with 14 bases between. The CDR3 totals 17 residues. The CDR3 here is CASSLGGRTESYNEQFF. CDR3 coding DNA: TGTGCCAGCAGCTTAGGAGGGCGGACCGAGTCCTACAATGAGCAGTTCTTC.

This clonotype was seen only a few times. The chain employs TRBV5-8 and TRBJ2-7; the match to TRBD2 covers 10 bases. Trimming cost V 0 bases and J 7 bases; bases outside gene matches: 4. Germline V lookup: CDR1 SGHTS, CDR2 YDEGEE. CDR3 length: 14 residues. For the CDR3, the DNA is TGTGCCAGCAGCTTGGTAGGGACTAGCGTTGAGCAGTACTTC. Protein: CASSLVGTSVEQYF.